The source of this T cell receptor (beta chain) is a study of identical twins. Study results and limitations: An excess of low generation probability was shown by twin-shared out-of-frame alpha sequences. Clonotypes of the beta chain that were abundant in cord blood carried fewer insertions (memory repertoires showed none).

The trim removed 4 bases at V and 6 bases at J, leaving 10 bases unmatched. The CDR3 loop spans 15 amino acids. CDR1 SGHRS and CDR2 YFSETQ come from the germline V gene. Through template switching, a universal primer site was introduced, and the cDNA contained unique molecular identifiers. Using its own MiXCR run on the 5' RACE reads, TCRdb lists one record per CDR3 protein. The repertoire holds 1.5 million to 2 million distinct CDR3 sequences, with less than 40% as singletons. About this clonotype itself: The antigen remains unidentified.

Healthy Caucasians alone served as donors. Sequenced material: cord blood. This clonotype originated in a newborn girl in good health. The chain combines TRBV5-1 with TRBJ2-3; 8 nucleotides align to TRBD2. The CDR3 protein is CASSPSRGGLDTQYF. In nucleotides, the CDR3 is TGCGCCAGCAGCCCCAGCCGGGGGGGGCTGGATACGCAGTATTTT. The entire variable domain, with the rest obtained from reference TRBV5-1 and TRBJ2-3, is as follows: KAGVTQTPRYLIKTRGQQVTLSCSPISGHRSVSWYQQTPGQGLQFLFEYFSETQRNKGNFPGRFSGRQFSNSRSEMNVSTLELGDSALYLCASSPSRGGLDTQYFGPGTRLTVL.